This T cell receptor (beta chain) comes out of a study of shared clonotypes between healthy human individuals. The ends were cut back, 3 bases at V and 1 base at J, with 13 bases in the middle. CDR1 SGHDT and CDR2 YYEEEE come from the germline V gene. This CDR3 has 15 amino acids. Method: immunoSEQ multiplex PCR; TCRdb's copy keeps in-frame clones and lacks some. The sample lists some 800,000 clones, more than 85% occurring once. Naive-designated CD8 cells lacked CD45RO, were positively enriched for CCR7, and omitted terminally differentiated effector memory CD45RA+ cells. The material sequenced was naive CD8+ T cells sorted from blood. This sequence joins TRBV5-6 and TRBJ1-1, with D possibly being TRBD1 (6 bases). This TCR came from a man between 25 and 39 years old in good health. CDR3 region: CASSWDTGSNTEAFF. The DNA of the CDR3 is TGTGCCAGCAGCTGGGACACGGGTTCGAACACTGAAGCTTTCTTT.